The present TCR beta chain was sequenced within a study of blood T cells in healthy people across ages. It was around 9 milliliters of peripheral blood that were drawn from each donor. PBMCs, at least 6 million per sample, were isolated. The CDR3 is 12 residues long. Trimming removed 6 bases from V and 1 base from J, with 5 bases in between. A few counts support this clonotype. This sequence may be a read error, since a much larger clone differs from it by one base. A second roughly 6 to 12 cycle PCR used barcoded and J-beta primers. Each cDNA molecule, via a template-switch adaptor with 12 random nucleotides, was tagged. TCRdb reprocessed the 5' RACE reads with MiXCR, giving one entry per CDR3 protein. Altogether hundreds of thousands of distinct CDR3 sequences are present, 40% to 65% being singletons, with the ten largest covering roughly 13%.

The chain carries TRBV12-3 or TRBV12-4 and TRBJ2-3; D unclear. The sample comprised blood. The receptor was derived from a woman aged 80 or over in good health. Written as DNA, the CDR3 is TGTGCCAGCAGATTTCGCACAGATACGCAGTATTTT. Translating it yields CASRFRTDTQYF.